The rows below give T cell receptor beta chains drawn from one sample of a study of regulatory T cells in long-lasting Graves disease. TCRdb independently ran MiXCR on the multiplex PCR reads; one entry per CDR3 protein. The data contain around 320,000 distinct CDR3 sequences, approximately 15% of them singletons. These data also formed part of another study, on T cells in Graves' hyperthyroidism and ophthalmopathy.

The sequencing here drew on peripheral blood mononuclear cells (PBMCs), taken at new diagnosis, from a patient treated with antithyroid drugs. The receptors originated from a man between 35 and 55 years old with Graves disease. CDR3s include the opening cysteine and the closing phenylalanine or tryptophan. D genes are given only for firm matches. Only some rows state a clone size, as once, few, many or a class for expanded clones.

clone size	V gene	D gene	J gene	CDR3 protein	CDR3 DNA
-	TRBV7-9	TRBD2	TRBJ2-2	CAILAGGSNTGELFF	TGTGCCATTCTAGCGGGGGGCTCGAACACCGGGGAGCTGTTTTTT
many	TRBV5-1	-	TRBJ2-6	CASRDSSGANVLTF	TGCGCCAGCAGAGACAGCTCTGGGGCCAACGTCCTGACTTTC
many	TRBV3-1	-	TRBJ1-4	CASSQGRLQGLEKLFF	TGTGCCAGCAGCCAGGGACGGCTGCAGGGGCTTGAAAAACTGTTTTTT
-	TRBV7-8	-	TRBJ2-2	CASSSPAGTGRGTGELFF	TGTGCCAGCAGCTCCCCCGCGGGCACAGGGCGGGGGACCGGGGAGCTGTTTTTT
many	TRBV12-5	-	TRBJ2-1	CASGLGAPYNEQFF	TGTGCTAGTGGCCTTGGGGCGCCCTACAATGAGCAGTTCTTC
many	TRBV7-9	TRBD2	TRBJ2-3	CASSLGLAGMSTDTQYF	TGTGCCAGCAGCTTAGGCCTAGCGGGGATGAGCACAGATACGCAGTATTTT
many	TRBV20-1	TRBD2	TRBJ2-3	CSASSLAGGTDTQYF	TGCAGTGCTAGCTCCCTAGCGGGGGGCACAGATACGCAGTATTTT
many	TRBV20-1	-	TRBJ1-1	CSSGQPNTEAFF	TGCAGCTCCGGACAGCCAAACACTGAAGCTTTCTTT
many	TRBV2	-	TRBJ2-7	CASSEAPTSYEQYF	TGTGCCAGCAGTGAAGCACCGACTAGCTACGAGCAGTACTTC
few	TRBV5-1	TRBD1	TRBJ2-7	CASSSDTPGQGGFYEQYF	TGCGCCAGCAGCTCGGACACCCCTGGACAGGGAGGCTTCTACGAGCAGTACTTC